This T cell receptor beta chain is from a study of CD8 T cells in Susac syndrome. The CDR3 loop spans 13 amino acids. Germline V gene data show CDR1 as DFQATT and CDR2 as SNEGSKA (reference sequence). V dropped 7 bases and J dropped 7; count of bases not matched to a gene: 11. CD8+ and CD4+ T cells from blood underwent TCR beta sequencing. TEMRA cells were FACS-enriched and CD8+ and CD4+ T cells negatively isolated. Random-hexamer reverse transcription was applied to roughly 0.5 to 1 ug RNA. TCRdb reanalysed the immunoSEQ multiplex PCR reads using MiXCR and keeps one entry per CDR3 protein. Of about 140,000 distinct CDR3 sequences in the sample, around 96% are singletons; the top ten hold over 0.1%.

The receptor's source is a human donor with multiple sclerosis. Sequencing was done on a sample of CD4+ T cells from PBMCs. The genes are TRBV20-1 and TRBJ2-3, with TRBD2 matching 7 bases. The CDR3 region is CSVSGTISNTQYF. CDR3 in DNA: TGCAGTGTTTCCGGGACTATCAGCAATACGCAGTATTTT.